What follows is one TCR beta chain and its context. Its antigen is unknown. Other nucleotide sequences in the sample specify the same CDR3. The sample belongs to a study of cytomegalovirus exposure and HLA in healthy donors. The study's findings and limits: Data from an earlier analysis indicated that most TCR beta V segments were productive either about 87% or about 30% of the time. The authors later linked a missense DCLRE1C variant to TCR beta V- and J-gene trimming. As was reported, the HLA-A and HLA-B alleles of most subjects were accurately predicted from TCR beta sequences.

13 Jbeta primers and 60 Vbeta primers were used for the PCR. Assay used: immunoSEQ multiplex PCR; TCRdb lists only in-frame clones, some missing. The sample shows about 180,000 clones, just over 75% of them seen only once. The CDR3 spans 14 residues. V lost 0 bases and J 7 bases, leaving 13 bases between the germline ends. CDR1 is GTSNPN, CDR2 SVGIG, per germline (reference sequence). V is TRBV30 and J is TRBJ1-5; perhaps TRBD1 as D (6 bases). The specimen was PBMCs. This TCR came from a woman aged 55-75 years in good health and CMV-seropositive. CDR3: CAWSVAGAWQPQHF. CDR3 DNA sequence: TGTGCCTGGAGTGTAGCAGGGGCATGGCAGCCCCAGCATTTT.